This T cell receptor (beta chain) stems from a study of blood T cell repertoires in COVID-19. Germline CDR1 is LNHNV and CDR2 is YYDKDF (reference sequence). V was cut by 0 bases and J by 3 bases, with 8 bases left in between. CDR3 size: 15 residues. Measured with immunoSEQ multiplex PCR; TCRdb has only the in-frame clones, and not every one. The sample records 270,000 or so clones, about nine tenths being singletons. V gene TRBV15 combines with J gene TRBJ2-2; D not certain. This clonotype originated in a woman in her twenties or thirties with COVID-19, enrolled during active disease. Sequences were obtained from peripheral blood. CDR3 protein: CATSRDSPDTGELFF. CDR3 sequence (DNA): TGTGCCACCAGCAGAGATAGCCCAGACACCGGGGAGCTGTTTTTT. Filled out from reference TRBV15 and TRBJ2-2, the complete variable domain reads DAMVIQNPRYQVTQFGKPVTLSCSQTLNHNVMYWYQQKSSQAPKLLFHYYDKDFNNEADTPDNFQSRRPNTSFCFLDIRSPGLGDTAMYLCATSRDSPDTGELFFGEGSRLTVL.